The 6 T cell receptor beta chains below were found in one sample sequenced in a study of cytomegalovirus exposure and HLA in healthy donors. PCR involved 60 Vbeta and 13 Jbeta primers. Sequenced by immunoSEQ multiplex PCR; TCRdb stores in-frame clones only, minus some. The table includes around 100,000 clones, around four fifths detected once. The sample comprised PBMCs. All receptors come from a man between 35 and 55 years old in good health and CMV-seronegative.

The rearrangement links TRBV7-9 to TRBJ2-5, with TRBD2 matching 9 bases. The CDR3 loop spans 16 amino acids. J gave up 5 bases and V 2 bases, and 9 bases lay outside the gene matches. The germline CDR1 and CDR2 sequences are SEHNR and FQNEAQ (reference sequence). The CDR3 region has the DNA TGTGCCAGCAGCTTATGGCGGGGGGGCCGGGAGGAGACCCAGTACTTC. Its translation is CASSLWRGGREETQYF.

V usage is TRBV6-6 and J usage is TRBJ1-5; D possibly corresponds to TRBD1 (5 bases). Germline V gives CDR1 MNHNY, CDR2 SVGAGI (reference sequence). The CDR3 is made up of 16 amino acids. Trimming took off 2 bases at V and 1 base at J, with 12 bases between the two ends. The CDR3 sequence is CASSYPGEGSNQPQHF. CDR3 bases: TGTGCCAGCAGTTACCCGGGGGAGGGCAGCAATCAGCCCCAGCATTTT.

This chain uses TRBV9 with TRBJ2-3, with 8 bases identical to TRBD2. The CDR3 spans 17 residues. J gave up 1 base and V 2 bases, and 9 bases lay outside the gene matches. CDR1 is SGDLS, CDR2 YYNGEE, per germline. CDR3 in DNA: TGTGCCAGCAGCGTCCCCCGAGGGCGGGGGGGCACAGATACGCAGTATTTT. Its protein product is CASSVPRGRGGTDTQYF.

V and J are TRBV4-1 and TRBJ2-1; D is undetermined. CDR3 length: 12 residues. CDR1 is MGHRA, CDR2 YSYEKL, per germline. Trimming stripped 0 bases from V and 9 bases from J, with 6 bases between. CDR3 in amino acids: CASSQDRLEQFF. The DNA of the CDR3 is TGCGCCAGCAGCCAAGACAGGCTTGAGCAGTTCTTC.

With respect to this clone: The junction and the germline gene differ at one end; a read error may be behind it. The V and J genes are TRBV7-9 and TRBJ1-5; TRBD1 might be the D (6 bases). From germline, CDR1 is SEHNR and CDR2 FQNEAQ (reference sequence). CDR3 length: 15 amino acids. The CDR3 DNA follows: TGTTCCAGCAGCTTAGGGACAAATAGCAATCAGCCCCAGCATTTT. Amino acid sequence: CSSSLGTNSNQPQHF.

The chain links TRBV6-5 to TRBJ2-7; D call uncertain. V lost 8 bases and J lost 3, with 14 bases in between. The CDR3 extends over 13 amino acids. Germline V gives CDR1 MNHEY, CDR2 SVGAGI. The CDR3 spells CASASYGDYEQYF. The CDR3, as DNA: TGTGCCAGCGCCAGTTATGGAGACTACGAGCAGTACTTC.